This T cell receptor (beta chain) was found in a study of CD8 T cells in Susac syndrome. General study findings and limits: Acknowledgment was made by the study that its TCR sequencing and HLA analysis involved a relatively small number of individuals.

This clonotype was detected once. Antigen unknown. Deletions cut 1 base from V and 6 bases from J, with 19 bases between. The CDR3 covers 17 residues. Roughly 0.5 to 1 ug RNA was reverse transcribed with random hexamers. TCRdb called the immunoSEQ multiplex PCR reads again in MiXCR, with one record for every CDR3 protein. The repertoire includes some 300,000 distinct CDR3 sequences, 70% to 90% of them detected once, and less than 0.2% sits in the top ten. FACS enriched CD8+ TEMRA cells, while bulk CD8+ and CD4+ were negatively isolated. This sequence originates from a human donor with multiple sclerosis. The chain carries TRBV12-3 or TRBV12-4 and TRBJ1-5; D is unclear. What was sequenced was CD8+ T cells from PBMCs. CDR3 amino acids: CASSLVPWQPGRQPQHF. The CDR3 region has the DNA TGTGCCAGCAGTTTAGTTCCGTGGCAACCCGGACGTCAGCCCCAGCATTTT.